The 20 T cell receptor beta chains below were found in one sample sequenced in a study of control samples from healthy donors and cancer patients. Clones were read by immunoSEQ multiplex PCR, and TCRdb kept only the in-frame ones, dropping some. This table has more than 75,000 clones, nearly 90% appearing once. Source material: blood. The receptors were sampled from a man aged 45 to 65 in good health.

V is TRBV7-2 and J is TRBJ1-2, with D possibly being TRBD1 (5 bases). This CDR3 has 14 residues. Germline V CDR1 and CDR2: SGHTA, FQGNSA. Trimming shortened V by 5 bases and J by 2 bases, and 12 bases separated the two germline ends. The CDR3 DNA reads TGTGCCAGCAGCCAGCCGGGGCCAAACTATGGCTACACCTTC. This translates into CASSQPGPNYGYTF. Full variable domain (remainder filled in from reference TRBV7-2 and TRBJ1-2): GAGVSQSPSNKVTEKGKDVELRCDPISGHTALYWYRQSLGQGLEFLIYFQGNSAPDKSGLPSDRFSAERTGGSVSTLTIQRTQQEDSAVYLCASSQPGPNYGYTFGSGTRLTVV.

The chain uses TRBV30 and TRBJ2-3; D might be TRBD1 (5 bases). The CDR3 is 12 residues long. Germline V gene sequence: CDR1 GTSNPN, CDR2 SVGIG (reference sequence). The V end lost 1 base, the J end lost 5 bases, and 7 bases lay between the germline ends. CDR3 protein: CAWSDQGDTQYF. CDR3 bases: TGTGCCTGGAGTGACCAGGGAGATACGCAGTATTTT. Together with reference TRBV30 and TRBJ2-3, the CDR3 gives the full variable domain: SQTIHQWPATLVQPVGSPLSLECTVEGTSNPNLYWYRQAAGRGLQLLFYSVGIGQISSEVPQNLSASRPQDRQFILSSKKLLLSDSGFYLCAWSDQGDTQYFGPGTRLTVL.

The V call is TRBV5-8, the J call TRBJ2-1, with 9 nucleotides matching TRBD2. V shed 4 bases and J 0 bases; nucleotides not matched to a gene: 2. The V gene's germline CDR1 is SGHTS and CDR2 YDEGEE. The CDR3 is 15 residues long. The CDR3 is CASSGGLASYNEQFF. Here the CDR3 DNA reads TGTGCCAGCAGCGGGGGACTAGCCTCCTACAATGAGCAGTTCTTC.

This clone appeared a single time. The chain has TRBV25-1 and TRBJ1-2; D is possibly TRBD1 (6 bases). Germline loops: CDR1 MGHDK, CDR2 SYGVNS. The CDR3 sequence is 12 residues long. The CDR3 DNA reads as TGTGCAAGTGAGGGGGGCTTCCATGGCTACACCTTC. It is translated as CASEGGFHGYTF.

This sequence joins TRBV4-1 and TRBJ2-2; D gene unclear. In germline, CDR1 is MGHRA, CDR2 YSYEKL. V was shortened by 4 bases and J by 4 bases, with 1 base between the two germline ends. The CDR3 extends over 11 amino acids. The CDR3 reads CASSRTGELFF. The CDR3 DNA sequence: TGCGCCAGCAGCCGCACCGGGGAGCTGTTTTTT.

The genes are TRBV11-2 and TRBJ1-4, with TRBD1 matching over 9 bases. Trimming cost V 4 bases and J 8 bases; bases outside gene matches: 11. CDR1 is SGHAT and CDR2 is FQNNGV in the germline V gene. The CDR3 sequence is 16 residues long. The CDR3 nucleotides are TGTGCCAGCAGCTCAAACCGGGACAGGGCGTCCGAAAAACTGTTTTTT. As protein: CASSSNRDRASEKLFF.

The CDR3 DNA sequence: TGTGCCAGCAGAATGACAGGGTCACACACCGGGGAGCTGTTTTTT. Residues: CASRMTGSHTGELFF. The chain uses TRBV2 and TRBJ2-2; 7 nucleotides align to TRBD1. Germline trimming cut 6 bases from V and 3 bases from J; bases unmatched to any gene: 7. Germline assignment: CDR1 SNHLY and CDR2 FYNNEI. The CDR3 runs 15 residues. The full variable domain, rest sourced from reference TRBV2 and TRBJ2-2, is EPEVTQTPSHQVTQMGQEVILRCVPISNHLYFYWYRQILGQKVEFLVSFYNNEISEKSEIFDDQFSVERPDGSNFTLKIRSTKLEDSAMYFCASRMTGSHTGELFFGEGSRLTVL.

V usage is TRBV3-1 (or the pseudogene TRBV3-2) and J usage is TRBJ1-5, with D possibly TRBD1 on 5 matching bases. V was trimmed by 8 bases and J by 4 bases, leaving 6 bases between them. The CDR3 has 11 residues. Germline V lookup: CDR1 LGHDT, CDR2 YNNKEL (reference sequence). In nucleotides, the CDR3 is TGTGCCAGCGGGGCGAATCAGCCCCAGCATTTT. Translated, it gives CASGANQPQHF.

This chain joins TRBV7-8 and TRBJ2-7; TRBD1 aligns across 10 bases. Germline-derived CDR1 and CDR2 are SGHVS and FQNEAQ. V gave up 3 bases and J gave up 3 bases; unmatched junction bases: 17. The CDR3 length is 19 residues. CDR3 in amino acids: CASSLVGRLGQGIVYEQYF. CDR3 DNA sequence: TGTGCCAGCAGCTTGGTCGGTCGCTTGGGACAGGGGATAGTCTACGAGCAGTACTTC.

This chain uses TRBV2 with TRBJ1-6; perhaps TRBD1 as D (5 bases). The CDR3 consists of 15 residues. Trimming cost V 7 bases and J 6 bases, with 16 bases left between them. Germline V CDR1 and CDR2: SNHLY, FYNNEI. This CDR3 reads CASTRRGVLNSPLHF. DNA of the CDR3: TGTGCCAGCACCCGAAGGGGAGTCCTTAATTCACCCCTCCACTTT. Full variable domain (rest looked up from reference TRBV2 and TRBJ1-6): EPEVTQTPSHQVTQMGQEVILRCVPISNHLYFYWYRQILGQKVEFLVSFYNNEISEKSEIFDDQFSVERPDGSNFTLKIRSTKLEDSAMYFCASTRRGVLNSPLHFGNGTRLTVT.

V is TRBV5-1 and J is TRBJ1-2, with 11 bases matching TRBD1. Germline V gives CDR1 SGHRS, CDR2 YFSETQ. The V and J ends lost 4 bases and 3 bases, in that order; junction bases with no gene match: 11. The CDR3 totals 17 residues. CDR3 loop: CASSVYPGQGAYYGYTF. CDR3 nucleotides: TGCGCCAGCAGCGTATACCCCGGACAGGGGGCCTACTATGGCTACACCTTC.

The rearrangement joins TRBV15 to TRBJ2-5; D is unclear. Per germline, CDR1 LNHNV and CDR2 YYDKDF (reference sequence). There are 14 residues in the CDR3. V gave up 0 bases and J gave up 4 bases, with 9 bases separating them. In DNA, the CDR3 is TGTGCCACCAGCAGAGAACAACGCGGAGAGACCCAGTACTTC. It translates to CATSREQRGETQYF.

This chain uses TRBV24-1 with TRBJ2-7; no firm D call. Trimming took 3 bases from V and 4 from J, leaving 9 bases between them. Germline V gene sequence: CDR1 KGHDR, CDR2 SFDVKD. CDR3 length: 13 amino acids. CDR3 DNA: TGTGCCACCAGTGATCTCAATGTGTACGAGCAGTACTTC. Translation: CATSDLNVYEQYF.

About this clone itself: The sample contains more than one DNA sequence encoding this CDR3. The chain uses TRBV5-1 and TRBJ1-1; D not certain. From germline, CDR1 is SGHRS and CDR2 YFSETQ. The CDR3 consists of 11 residues. V lost 0 bases and J 4 bases, leaving 1 base between the germline ends. The CDR3 loop is CASSLGTEAFF. The CDR3 DNA is TGCGCCAGCAGCTTGGGCACTGAAGCTTTCTTT.

The chain couples TRBV25-1 to TRBJ1-5, with 9 nucleotides matching TRBD1. The CDR3 is 16 residues long. Losses at the gene ends were 11 bases for V and 3 bases for J; bases not matched to a gene: 14. Germline V gene data show CDR1 as MGHDK and CDR2 as SYGVNS. The CDR3 is CAGSSIGTGHNQPQHF. The DNA for the CDR3 is TGTGCCGGGAGCAGTATAGGGACAGGGCACAATCAGCCCCAGCATTTT. The complete variable domain, with remaining parts taken from reference TRBV25-1 and TRBJ1-5, reads EADIYQTPRYLVIGTGKKITLECSQTMGHDKMYWYQQDPGMELHLIHYSYGVNSTEKGDLSSESTVSRIRTEHFPLTLESARPSHTSQYLCAGSSIGTGHNQPQHFGDGTRLSIL.

The V call is TRBV27, the J call TRBJ1-1, with 7 bases fitting TRBD1. Looked up from germline, CDR1 is MNHEY and CDR2 is SMNVEV (reference sequence). The CDR3 extends over 17 amino acids. J lost 5 bases, V lost 5 bases, and 17 bases had no gene match. The CDR3: CASSPDRPYRGGTEAFF. CDR3 DNA: TGTGCCAGCAGTCCCGACCGACCCTACAGGGGAGGTACTGAAGCTTTCTTT.

The rearrangement joins TRBV30 to TRBJ1-3; D remains ambiguous. CDR1 GTSNPN and CDR2 SVGIG come from the germline V gene (reference sequence). The V end lost 4 bases, the J end lost 0 bases, and 13 bases lay between the germline ends. This CDR3 has 15 amino acids. The CDR3 is CAWKISGHSGNTIYF. The CDR3 nucleotides read TGTGCCTGGAAAATTTCCGGCCACTCTGGAAACACCATATATTTT.

This clone has just one count. The genes are TRBV7-8 and TRBJ1-2; TRBD1 agrees at 9 bases. This CDR3 comprises 14 residues. Germline trimming cut 1 base from V and 7 bases from J; bases unmatched to any gene: 4. Germline CDR1 is SGHVS and CDR2 is FQNEAQ. CDR3 sequence: CASSLGTGVGGYTF. The CDR3 DNA follows: TGTGCCAGCAGCTTAGGGACAGGGGTTGGTGGCTACACCTTC.

The chain couples TRBV5-1 to TRBJ2-3, with 7 bases matching TRBD1. Germline V gives CDR1 SGHRS, CDR2 YFSETQ. V gave up 6 bases and J gave up 5 bases; unmatched junction bases: 12. The CDR3 is 15 amino acids. CDR3 region: CASKRGGVHGDTQYF. The CDR3 DNA reads as TGCGCCAGCAAGCGAGGGGGCGTCCATGGAGATACGCAGTATTTT.

V and J are TRBV2 and TRBJ1-1, with D possibly being TRBD1 (5 bases). Trimming removed 4 bases at V and 2 bases at J, with 17 bases between. CDR1 SNHLY and CDR2 FYNNEI come from the germline V gene. CDR3 size: 16 residues. CDR3 nucleotide sequence: TGTGCCAGCAGTGTCTCCCCTCCCAGGGCTAACACTGAAGCTTTCTTT. Translating it yields CASSVSPPRANTEAFF.